This TCR beta chain was obtained from a study of blood T cell repertoires in COVID-19. Study information: Acute and convalescent COVID-19 samples came from the United States, Italy and Spain. Sources were T cells, B-cell-depleted T cells, or PBMCs; the material itself was cDNA or gDNA.

The data were produced by immunoSEQ multiplex PCR, yet TCRdb's version contains in-frame clones alone and is incomplete. The sample contains roughly 73,000 clones, roughly 87% of which appear only once. This clone was detected a few times. The sequenced sample consisted of peripheral blood. The receptor was derived from a man aged 80 or over with acute or convalescent COVID-19.

The CDR3 nucleotides read TGTGCCAGCAGTCCTACAGGAACCAATGAAGCTTTCTTT. Encoded protein: CASSPTGTNEAFF. This chain connects TRBV25-1 to TRBJ1-1; a weak D match, TRBD1 (5 bases). The germline V gene has CDR1 MGHDK and CDR2 SYGVNS. V was cut by 5 bases and J by 7 bases, with 14 bases left in between. This CDR3 contains 13 residues. The whole variable domain, remainder taken from reference TRBV25-1 and TRBJ1-1, is EADIYQTPRYLVIGTGKKITLECSQTMGHDKMYWYQQDPGMELHLIHYSYGVNSTEKGDLSSESTVSRIRTEHFPLTLESARPSHTSQYLCASSPTGTNEAFFGQGTRLTVV.